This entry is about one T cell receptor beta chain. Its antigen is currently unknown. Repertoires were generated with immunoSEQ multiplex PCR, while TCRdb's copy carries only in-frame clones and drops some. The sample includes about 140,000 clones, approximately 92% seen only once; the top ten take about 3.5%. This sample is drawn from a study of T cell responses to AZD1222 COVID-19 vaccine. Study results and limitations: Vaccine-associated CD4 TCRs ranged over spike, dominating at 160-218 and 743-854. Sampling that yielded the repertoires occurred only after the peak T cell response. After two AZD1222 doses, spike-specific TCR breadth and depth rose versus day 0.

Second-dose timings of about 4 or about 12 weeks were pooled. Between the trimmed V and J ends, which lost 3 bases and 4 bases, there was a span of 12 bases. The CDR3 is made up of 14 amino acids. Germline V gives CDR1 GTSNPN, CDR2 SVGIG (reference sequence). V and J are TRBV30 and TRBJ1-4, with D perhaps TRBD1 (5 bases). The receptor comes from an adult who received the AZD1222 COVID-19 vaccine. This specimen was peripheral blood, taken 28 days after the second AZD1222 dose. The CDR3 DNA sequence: TGTGCCTGGAGGGGGACGGGCAGTAATGAAAAACTGTTTTTT. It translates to CAWRGTGSNEKLFF.